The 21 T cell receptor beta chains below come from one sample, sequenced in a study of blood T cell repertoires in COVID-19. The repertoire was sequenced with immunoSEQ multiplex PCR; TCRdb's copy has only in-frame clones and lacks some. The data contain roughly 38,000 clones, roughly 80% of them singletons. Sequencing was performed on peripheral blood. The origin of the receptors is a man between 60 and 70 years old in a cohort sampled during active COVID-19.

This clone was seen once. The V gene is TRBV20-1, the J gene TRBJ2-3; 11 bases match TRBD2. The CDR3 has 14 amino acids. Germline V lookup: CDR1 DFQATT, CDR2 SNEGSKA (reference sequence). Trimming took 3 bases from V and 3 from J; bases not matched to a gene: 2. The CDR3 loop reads CSASVAGGTDTQYF. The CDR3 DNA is TGCAGTGCTAGTGTAGCGGGGGGGACAGATACGCAGTATTTT.

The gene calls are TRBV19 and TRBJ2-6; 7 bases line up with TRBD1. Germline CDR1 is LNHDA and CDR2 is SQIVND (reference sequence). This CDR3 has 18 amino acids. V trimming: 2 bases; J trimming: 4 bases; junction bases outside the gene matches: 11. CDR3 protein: CASSIKTGSFSGANVLTF. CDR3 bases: TGTGCCAGTAGTATAAAGACAGGGTCCTTTTCGGGGGCCAACGTCCTGACTTTC.

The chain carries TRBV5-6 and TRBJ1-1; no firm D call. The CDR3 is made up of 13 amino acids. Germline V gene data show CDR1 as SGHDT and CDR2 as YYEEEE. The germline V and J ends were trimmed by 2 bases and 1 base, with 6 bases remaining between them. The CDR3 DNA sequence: TGTGCCAGCAGCTTTGGGCAGAACACTGAAGCTTTCTTT. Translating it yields CASSFGQNTEAFF. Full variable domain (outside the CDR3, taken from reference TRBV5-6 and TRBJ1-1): DAGVTQSPTHLIKTRGQQVTLRCSPKSGHDTVSWYQQALGQGPQFIFQYYEEEERQRGNFPDRFSGHQFPNYSSELNVNALLLGDSALYLCASSFGQNTEAFFGQGTRLTVV.

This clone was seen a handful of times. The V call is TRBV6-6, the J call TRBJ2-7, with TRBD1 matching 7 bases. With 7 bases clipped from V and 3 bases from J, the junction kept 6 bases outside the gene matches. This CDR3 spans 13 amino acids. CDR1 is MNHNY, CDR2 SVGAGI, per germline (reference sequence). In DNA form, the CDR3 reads TGTGCCAGCAACAGGGGTAGTGTCTACGAGCAGTACTTC. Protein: CASNRGSVYEQYF.

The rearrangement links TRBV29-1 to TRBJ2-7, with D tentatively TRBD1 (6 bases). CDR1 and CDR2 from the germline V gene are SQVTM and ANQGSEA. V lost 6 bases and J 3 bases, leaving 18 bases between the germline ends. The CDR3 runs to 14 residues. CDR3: CSVAPGAARYEQYF. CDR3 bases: TGCAGCGTCGCGCCAGGGGCCGCGCGCTACGAGCAGTACTTC.

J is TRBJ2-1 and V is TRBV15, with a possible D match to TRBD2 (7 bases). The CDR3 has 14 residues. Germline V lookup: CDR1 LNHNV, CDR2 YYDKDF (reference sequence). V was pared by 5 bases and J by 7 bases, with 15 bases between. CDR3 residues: CATSGRGARNEQFF. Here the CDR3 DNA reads TGTGCCACCAGCGGGAGGGGGGCCAGGAATGAGCAGTTCTTC.

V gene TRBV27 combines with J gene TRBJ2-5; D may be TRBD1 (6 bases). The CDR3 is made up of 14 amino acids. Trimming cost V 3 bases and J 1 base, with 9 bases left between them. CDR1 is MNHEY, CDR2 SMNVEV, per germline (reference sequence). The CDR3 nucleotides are TGTGCCAGCAGTTTGAGGGGGACCCAAGAGACCCAGTACTTC. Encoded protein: CASSLRGTQETQYF.

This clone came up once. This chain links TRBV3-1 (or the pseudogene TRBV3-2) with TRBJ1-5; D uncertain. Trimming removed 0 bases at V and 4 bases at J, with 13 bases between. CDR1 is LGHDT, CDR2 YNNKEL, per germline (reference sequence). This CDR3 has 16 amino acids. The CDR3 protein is CASSQDPLQANQPQHF. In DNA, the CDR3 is TGTGCCAGCAGCCAAGATCCGCTGCAGGCTAATCAGCCCCAGCATTTT.

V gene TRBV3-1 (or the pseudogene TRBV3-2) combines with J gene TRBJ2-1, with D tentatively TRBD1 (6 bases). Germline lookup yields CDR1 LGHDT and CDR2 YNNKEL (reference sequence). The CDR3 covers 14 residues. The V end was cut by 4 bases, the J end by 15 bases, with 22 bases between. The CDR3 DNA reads TGTGCCAGCAGCCTTAGACAGGCACCCAATGGCCCGTTCTTC. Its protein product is CASSLRQAPNGPFF.

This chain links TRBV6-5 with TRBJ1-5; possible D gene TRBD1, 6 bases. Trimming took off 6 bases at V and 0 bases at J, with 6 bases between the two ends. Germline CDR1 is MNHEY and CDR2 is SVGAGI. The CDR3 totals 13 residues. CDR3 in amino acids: CASRGHSNQPQHF. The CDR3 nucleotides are TGTGCCAGCAGGGGACATAGCAATCAGCCCCAGCATTTT.

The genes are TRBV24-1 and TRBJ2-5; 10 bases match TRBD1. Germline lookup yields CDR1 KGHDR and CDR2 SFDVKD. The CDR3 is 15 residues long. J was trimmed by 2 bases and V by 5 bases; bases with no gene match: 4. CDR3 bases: TGTGCCACCAGTGGTGAGGACAGGGGGCAAGAGACCCAGTACTTC. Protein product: CATSGEDRGQETQYF.

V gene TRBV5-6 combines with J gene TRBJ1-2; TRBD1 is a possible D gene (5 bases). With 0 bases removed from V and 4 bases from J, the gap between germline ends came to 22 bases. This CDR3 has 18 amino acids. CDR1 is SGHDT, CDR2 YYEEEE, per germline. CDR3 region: CASSLANRVGAGPYGYTF. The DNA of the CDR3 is TGTGCCAGCAGCTTGGCCAATAGAGTCGGGGCGGGACCCTATGGCTACACCTTC.

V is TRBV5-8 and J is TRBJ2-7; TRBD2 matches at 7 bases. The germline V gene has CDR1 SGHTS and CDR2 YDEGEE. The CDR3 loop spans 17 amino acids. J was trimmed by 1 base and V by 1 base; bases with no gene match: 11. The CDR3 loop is CASSLTLGGTRSYEQYF. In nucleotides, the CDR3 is TGTGCCAGCAGCTTGACCCTCGGGGGGACTCGATCCTACGAGCAGTACTTC.

The CDR3 nucleotides are TGTGCCAGCAGCTTGGGGACAGGGGTGGTCACAGATACGCAGTATTTT. Amino acid sequence: CASSLGTGVVTDTQYF. The V gene is TRBV7-9, the J gene TRBJ2-3; 10 nucleotides line up with TRBD1. V shed 3 bases, J shed 2 bases, and the junction held 5 bases outside the gene matches. The CDR3 consists of 16 residues. The V gene's germline CDR1 is SEHNR and CDR2 FQNEAQ (reference sequence).

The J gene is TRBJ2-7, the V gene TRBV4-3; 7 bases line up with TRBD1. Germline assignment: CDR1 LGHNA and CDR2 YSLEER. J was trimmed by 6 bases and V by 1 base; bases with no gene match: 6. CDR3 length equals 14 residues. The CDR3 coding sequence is TGCGCCAGCAGCCAAGGAGGGGCAGGGGGCGAGCAGTACTTC. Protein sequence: CASSQGGAGGEQYF.

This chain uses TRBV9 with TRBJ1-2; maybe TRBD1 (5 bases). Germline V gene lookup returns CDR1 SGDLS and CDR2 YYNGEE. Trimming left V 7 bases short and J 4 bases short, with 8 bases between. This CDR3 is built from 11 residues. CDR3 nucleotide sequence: TGTGCCAGCGGCGACAGCTATGGCTACACCTTC. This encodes CASGDSYGYTF.

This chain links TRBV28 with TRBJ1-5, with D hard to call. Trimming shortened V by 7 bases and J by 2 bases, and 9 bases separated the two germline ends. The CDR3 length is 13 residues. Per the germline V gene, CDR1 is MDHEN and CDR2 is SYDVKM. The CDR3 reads CASNSGGNQPQHF. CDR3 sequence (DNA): TGTGCCAGCAACTCAGGCGGCAATCAGCCCCAGCATTTT. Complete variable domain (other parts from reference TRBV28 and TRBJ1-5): DVKVTQSSRYLVKRTGEKVFLECVQDMDHENMFWYRQDPGLGLRLIYFSYDVKMKEKGDIPEGYSVSREKKERFSLILESASTNQTSMYLCASNSGGNQPQHFGDGTRLSIL.

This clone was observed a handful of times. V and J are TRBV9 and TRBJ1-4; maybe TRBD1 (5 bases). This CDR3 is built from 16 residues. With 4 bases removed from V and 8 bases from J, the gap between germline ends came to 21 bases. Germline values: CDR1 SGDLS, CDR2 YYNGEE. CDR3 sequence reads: CASSSGGIGAGEKLFF. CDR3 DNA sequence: TGTGCCAGCAGCTCCGGCGGGATTGGGGCTGGAGAAAAACTGTTTTTT.

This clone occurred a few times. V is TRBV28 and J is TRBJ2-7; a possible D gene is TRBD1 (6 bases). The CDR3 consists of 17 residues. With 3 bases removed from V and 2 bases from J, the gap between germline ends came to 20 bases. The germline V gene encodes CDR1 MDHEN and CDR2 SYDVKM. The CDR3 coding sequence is TGTGCCAGCAGTTTGTTAGGACAGACCCAAGCTACCTACGAGCAGTACTTC. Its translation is CASSLLGQTQATYEQYF.

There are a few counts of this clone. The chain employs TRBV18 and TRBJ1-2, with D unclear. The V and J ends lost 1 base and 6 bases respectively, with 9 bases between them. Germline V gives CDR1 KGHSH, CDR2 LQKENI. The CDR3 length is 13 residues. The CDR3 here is CASSPRASDGYTF. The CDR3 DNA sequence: TGTGCCAGCTCACCACGGGCTTCGGATGGCTACACCTTC.

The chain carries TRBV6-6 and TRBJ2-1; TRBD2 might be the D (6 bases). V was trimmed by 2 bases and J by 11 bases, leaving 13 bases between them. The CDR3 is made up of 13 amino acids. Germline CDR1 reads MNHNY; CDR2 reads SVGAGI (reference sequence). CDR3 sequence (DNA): TGTGCCAGCAGTTACGGGGGGAAATGGAAGCAGTTCTTC. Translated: CASSYGGKWKQFF.